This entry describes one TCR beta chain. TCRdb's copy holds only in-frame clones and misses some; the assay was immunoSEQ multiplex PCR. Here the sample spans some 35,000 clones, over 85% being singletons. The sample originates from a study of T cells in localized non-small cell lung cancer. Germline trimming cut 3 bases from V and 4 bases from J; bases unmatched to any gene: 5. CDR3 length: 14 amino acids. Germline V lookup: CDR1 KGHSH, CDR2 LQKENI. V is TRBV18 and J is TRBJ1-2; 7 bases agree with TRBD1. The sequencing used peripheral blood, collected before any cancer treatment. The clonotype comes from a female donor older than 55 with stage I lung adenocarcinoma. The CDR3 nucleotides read TGTGCCAGCTCACCTCTACAGGGGACCTATGGCTACACCTTC. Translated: CASSPLQGTYGYTF.